This TCR beta chain is drawn from a study of cytomegalovirus exposure and HLA in healthy donors. Notes on the study in general: V segments that were indistinguishable, TRBV6-2 and TRBV6-3 among them, were omitted from analysis. It is likely that the observed cluster of highly shared sequence variants was a sequencing artifact.

Turning to this clone: Its specificity is not known.

This CDR3 is built from 15 residues. V was cut by 5 bases and J by 4 bases, with 20 bases left in between. CDR1 is GTSNPN and CDR2 is SVGIG in the germline V gene (reference sequence). The PCR used 60 Vbeta and 13 Jbeta primers. TCRdb keeps only in-frame clones here, not all; method: immunoSEQ multiplex PCR. The sample lists more than 100,000 clones; around 74% were seen once. Material: PBMCs. The sequence was collected from a man in his sixties in good health and CMV-seropositive. V and J are TRBV30 and TRBJ1-2; D is undetermined. CDR3 in amino acids: CAWDRAAFGPYGYTF. The CDR3 nucleotides are TGTGCCTGGGACCGAGCAGCGTTTGGCCCCTATGGCTACACCTTC.